This T cell receptor beta chain derives from a study of T cell changes during pregnancy in multiple sclerosis. Clones were sequenced by immunoSEQ multiplex PCR, and TCRdb holds only the in-frame ones, with some missing. The sample consists of fewer than 70,000 clones, 85% to 95% of them appearing once. The V gene lost 6 bases and the J gene lost 5 bases, with 11 bases spanning the gap. In germline, CDR1 is MNHEY, CDR2 SMNVEV (reference sequence). There are 13 residues in the CDR3. The sample here was CD8+ T cells from peripheral blood mononuclear cells, taken in the third trimester of pregnancy. The V call is TRBV27, the J call TRBJ1-5; no clear D. The sequence derives from a female donor with multiple sclerosis, enrolled in a pregnancy study. CDR3 amino acids: CASSYYADQPQHF. CDR3 in DNA: TGTGCCAGCAGCTACTATGCAGATCAGCCCCAGCATTTT.